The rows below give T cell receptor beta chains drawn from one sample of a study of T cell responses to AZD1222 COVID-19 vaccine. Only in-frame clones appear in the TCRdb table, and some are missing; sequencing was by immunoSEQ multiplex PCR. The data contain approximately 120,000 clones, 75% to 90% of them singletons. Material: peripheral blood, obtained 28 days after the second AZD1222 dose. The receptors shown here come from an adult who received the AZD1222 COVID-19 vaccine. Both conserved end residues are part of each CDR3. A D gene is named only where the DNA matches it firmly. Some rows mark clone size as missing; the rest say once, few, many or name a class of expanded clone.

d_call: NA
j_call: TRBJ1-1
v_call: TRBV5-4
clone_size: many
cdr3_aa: CASSSAAGSNTEAFF
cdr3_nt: TGTGCCAGCAGCTCAGCGGCGGGGTCGAACACTGAAGCTTTCTTT

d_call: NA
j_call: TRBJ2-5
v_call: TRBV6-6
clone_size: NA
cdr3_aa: CASSLTVNYQETQYF
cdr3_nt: TGTGCCAGCAGTCTGACAGTAAACTACCAAGAGACCCAGTACTTC

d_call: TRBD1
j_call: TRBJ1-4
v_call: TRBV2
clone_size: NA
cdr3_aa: CASSDGTARNEKLFF
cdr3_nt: TGTGCCAGCAGTGATGGGACAGCCCGTAATGAAAAACTGTTTTTT

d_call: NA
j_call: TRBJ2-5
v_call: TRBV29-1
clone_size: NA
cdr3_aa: CSGSRGQETQYF
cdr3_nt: TGCAGCGGGTCCCGGGGCCAAGAGACCCAGTACTTC

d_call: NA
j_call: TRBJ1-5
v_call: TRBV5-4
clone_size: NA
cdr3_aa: CASSSGGKNSNQPQHF
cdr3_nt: TGTGCCAGCAGCTCGGGGGGGAAGAATAGCAATCAGCCCCAGCATTTT

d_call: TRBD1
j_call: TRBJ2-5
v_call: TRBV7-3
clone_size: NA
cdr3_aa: CASSNRGHETQYF
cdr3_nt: TGTGCCAGCAGCAACAGGGGGCATGAGACCCAGTACTTC

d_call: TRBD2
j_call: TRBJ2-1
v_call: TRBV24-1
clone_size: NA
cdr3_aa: CATSGGGEQFF
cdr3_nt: TGTGCCACCAGTGGGGGGGGTGAGCAGTTCTTC

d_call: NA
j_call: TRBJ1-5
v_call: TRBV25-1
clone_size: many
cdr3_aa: CASSASGNQPQHF
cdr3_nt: TGTGCCAGCAGTGCATCAGGGAATCAGCCCCAGCATTTT

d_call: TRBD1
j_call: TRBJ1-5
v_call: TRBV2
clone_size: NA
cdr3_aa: CASSGRRDRGNQPQHF
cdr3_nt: TGTGCCAGCAGTGGTCGCCGGGACAGGGGAAATCAGCCCCAGCATTTT

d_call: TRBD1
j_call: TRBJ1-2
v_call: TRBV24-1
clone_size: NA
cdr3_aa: CATSDKDRGRGDHGYTF
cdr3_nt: TGTGCCACCAGTGACAAGGACAGGGGGCGCGGGGACCATGGCTACACCTTC

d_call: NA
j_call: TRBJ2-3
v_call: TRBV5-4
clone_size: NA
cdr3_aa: CASSSHLTDTQYF
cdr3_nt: TGTGCCAGCAGCTCACACCTTACAGATACGCAGTATTTT

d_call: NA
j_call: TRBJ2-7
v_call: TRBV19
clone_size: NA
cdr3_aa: CASSIGAESYEQYF
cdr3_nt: TGTGCCAGTAGTATAGGTGCGGAGTCCTACGAGCAGTACTTC

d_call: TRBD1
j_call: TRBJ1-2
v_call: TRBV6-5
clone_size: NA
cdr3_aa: CASRQGFGYGYTF
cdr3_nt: TGTGCCAGTCGACAGGGGTTCGGCTATGGCTACACCTTC

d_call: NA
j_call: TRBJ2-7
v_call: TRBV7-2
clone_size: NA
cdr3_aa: CASSPIGADSYEQYF
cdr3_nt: TGTGCCAGCAGCCCCATCGGGGCGGATAGCTACGAGCAGTACTTC

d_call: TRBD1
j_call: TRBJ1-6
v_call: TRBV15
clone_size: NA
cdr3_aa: CATSRDRGQGHNSPLHF
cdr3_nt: TGTGCCACCAGCAGAGATCGAGGACAGGGCCATAATTCACCCCTCCACTTT

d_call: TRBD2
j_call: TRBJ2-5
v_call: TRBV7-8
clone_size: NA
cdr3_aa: CASSLVGGGREETQYF
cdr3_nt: TGTGCCAGCAGCTTAGTCGGCGGGGGTCGGGAAGAGACCCAGTACTTC

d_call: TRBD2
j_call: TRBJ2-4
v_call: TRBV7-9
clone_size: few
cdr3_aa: CASSSLAGGPLAKNIQYF
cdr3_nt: TGTGCCAGCAGCTCACTAGCGGGGGGGCCCCTTGCCAAAAACATTCAGTACTTC

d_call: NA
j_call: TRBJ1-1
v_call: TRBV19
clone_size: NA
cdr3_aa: CASSTYRGTEAFF
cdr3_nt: TGTGCCAGTAGCACATACCGGGGGACTGAAGCTTTCTTT

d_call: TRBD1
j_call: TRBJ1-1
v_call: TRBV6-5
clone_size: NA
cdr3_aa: CASTKTGVSTEAFF
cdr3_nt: TGTGCCAGCACCAAGACAGGGGTCAGTACTGAAGCTTTCTTT

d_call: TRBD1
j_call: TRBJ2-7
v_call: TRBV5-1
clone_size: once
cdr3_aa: CASSPGQVYGQYF
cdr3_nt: TGCGCCAGCAGCCCGGGACAGGTCTATGGGCAGTACTTC

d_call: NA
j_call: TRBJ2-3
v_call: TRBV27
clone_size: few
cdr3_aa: CASSLSMGNVQGTQYF
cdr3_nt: TGTGCCAGCAGTTTATCGATGGGGAATGTCCAGGGTACGCAGTATTTT

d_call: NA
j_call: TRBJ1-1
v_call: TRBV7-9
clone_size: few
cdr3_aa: CASSLTGTEAFF
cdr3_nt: TGTGCCAGCAGCTTAACTGGGACTGAAGCTTTCTTT

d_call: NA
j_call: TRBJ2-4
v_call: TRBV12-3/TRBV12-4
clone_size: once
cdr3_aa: CASSPRDIQYF
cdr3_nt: TGTGCCAGCAGCCCCAGGGACATTCAGTACTTC

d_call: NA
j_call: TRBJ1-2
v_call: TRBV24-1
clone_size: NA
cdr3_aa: CATSGQGPRAPPNYGYTF
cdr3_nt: TGTGCCACCAGTGGTCAAGGACCCCGGGCCCCTCCTAACTATGGCTACACCTTC

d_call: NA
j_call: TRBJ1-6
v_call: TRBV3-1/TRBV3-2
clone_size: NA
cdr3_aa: CASSQAQGSNSPLHF
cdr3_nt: TGTGCCAGCAGCCAGGCCCAGGGGAGCAATTCACCCCTCCACTTT

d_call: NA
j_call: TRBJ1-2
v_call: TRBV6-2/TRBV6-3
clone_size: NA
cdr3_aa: CASSCPDRYGYTF
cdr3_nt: TGTGCCAGCAGTTGCCCGGACCGTTATGGCTACACCTTC

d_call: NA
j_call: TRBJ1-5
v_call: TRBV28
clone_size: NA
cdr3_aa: CASSLNLWIGQPQHF
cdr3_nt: TGTGCCAGCAGTTTAAACCTTTGGATCGGACAGCCCCAGCATTTT

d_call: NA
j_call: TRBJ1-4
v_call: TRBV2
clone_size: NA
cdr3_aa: CASSDTGVREKLFF
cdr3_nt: TGTGCCAGCAGTGATACTGGGGTGAGGGAAAAACTGTTTTTT

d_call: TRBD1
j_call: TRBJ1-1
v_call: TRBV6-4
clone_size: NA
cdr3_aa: CASSDSWGQTEAFF
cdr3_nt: TGTGCCAGCAGTGACTCCTGGGGACAGACTGAAGCTTTCTTT

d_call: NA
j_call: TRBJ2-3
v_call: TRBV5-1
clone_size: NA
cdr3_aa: CASSPSGGTSTDTQYF
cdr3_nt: TGCGCCAGCAGCCCTTCTGGGGGTACTAGCACAGATACGCAGTATTTT

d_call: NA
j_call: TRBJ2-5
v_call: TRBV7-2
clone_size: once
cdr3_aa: CASSQSWGVQETQYF
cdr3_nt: TGTGCCAGCAGTCAGTCCTGGGGGGTGCAAGAGACCCAGTACTTC

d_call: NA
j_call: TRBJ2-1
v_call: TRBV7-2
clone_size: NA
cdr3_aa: CASSLVAGPNEQFF
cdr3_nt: TGTGCCAGCAGCTTAGTGGCGGGACCCAATGAGCAGTTCTTC

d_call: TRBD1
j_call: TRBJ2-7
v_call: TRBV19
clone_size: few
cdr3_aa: CASSIRTGAEQYF
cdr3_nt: TGTGCCAGTAGTATCCGGACAGGGGCCGAGCAGTACTTC

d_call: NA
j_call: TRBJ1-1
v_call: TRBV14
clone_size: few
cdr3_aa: CASSPKGGREGTEAFF
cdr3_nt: TGTGCCAGCAGCCCGAAGGGGGGGCGAGAAGGAACTGAAGCTTTCTTT